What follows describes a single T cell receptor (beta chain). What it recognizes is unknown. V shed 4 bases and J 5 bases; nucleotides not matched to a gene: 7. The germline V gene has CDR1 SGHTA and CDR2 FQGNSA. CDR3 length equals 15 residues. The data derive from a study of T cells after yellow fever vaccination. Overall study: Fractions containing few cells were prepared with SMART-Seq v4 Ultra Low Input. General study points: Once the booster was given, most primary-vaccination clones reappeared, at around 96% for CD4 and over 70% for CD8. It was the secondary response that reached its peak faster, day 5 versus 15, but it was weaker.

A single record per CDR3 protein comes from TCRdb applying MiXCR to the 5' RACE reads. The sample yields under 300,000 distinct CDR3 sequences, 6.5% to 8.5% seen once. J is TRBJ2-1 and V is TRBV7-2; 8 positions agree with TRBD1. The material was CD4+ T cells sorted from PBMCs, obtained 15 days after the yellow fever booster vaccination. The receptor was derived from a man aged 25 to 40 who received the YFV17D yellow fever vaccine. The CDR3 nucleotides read TGTGCCAGCAGCTCTGGACAGGGTATCAACAATGAGCAGTTCTTC. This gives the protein CASSSGQGINNEQFF.